This T cell receptor beta chain derives from a study of T cells in localized non-small cell lung cancer. Study results and caveats: T cell clonality was highest in uninvolved adjacent lung, above tumor. Since sequencing was restricted to only one region of the tumor, intratumor heterogeneity remains a possibility.

Produced via immunoSEQ multiplex PCR; TCRdb's table is partial and in-frame only. The sample lists 30,000 to 45,000 clones; around 94% were seen once. This clone was seen more than once but under ten times. Its target is unknown. The CDR3 is 12 residues long. Trimming removed 3 bases from V and 7 bases from J, with 9 bases in between. Germline loops: CDR1 SNHLY, CDR2 FYNNEI. The TCR comes from an older female donor with stage I lung adenocarcinoma. The source material was peripheral blood, sampled before any cancer treatment. The chain is built from TRBV2 and TRBJ1-2; D unresolved. CDR3 DNA sequence: TGTGCCAGCAGTGATTATGGTTCTGGCTACACCTTC. Translation: CASSDYGSGYTF.